Below, one T cell receptor (beta chain) is given with its context. Its matching antigen is unknown. This specimen comes from a study of T cell responses to AZD1222 COVID-19 vaccine. Study observations and caveats: Unmutated variant regions are reportedly the target of nearly half of TCRs that are spike-specific. Mostly white British, mostly female donors; authors suggested clonal diversity may be underestimated. Compared with day 0, the breadth and depth of the Spike-specific TCR repertoire rose significantly after two doses of AZD1222.

Measured with immunoSEQ multiplex PCR; TCRdb has only the in-frame clones, and not every one. The repertoire has 70,000 to 100,000 clones, approximately 83% of them found once; the top ten carry 3.4%. The CDR3 is 16 residues long. CDR1 is PRHDT, CDR2 FYEKMQ, per germline (reference sequence). Losses at the gene ends were 5 bases for V and 4 bases for J; bases not matched to a gene: 8. This specimen consisted of peripheral blood, obtained 28 days after the second AZD1222 dose. V usage is TRBV13 and J usage is TRBJ1-3; 10 nucleotides match TRBD1. The origin of this receptor is an adult who received the AZD1222 COVID-19 vaccine. DNA of the CDR3: TGTGCCAGCAGCCGTCGACAGGGGGCGGGAGGAAACACCATATATTTT. Protein sequence: CASSRRQGAGGNTIYF.